The present T cell receptor (beta chain) was sequenced within a study of blood T cells in healthy people across ages (dated by TCRdb to between 2014 and 2017). As for the study more broadly: In model experiments, template switching captured about one uniquely barcoded TCR beta cDNA molecule for every two T cells. Using the same blood draw, the study looked at two additional independent replicas of 1 million unique cDNA reads for two donors, one aged 18 to 29 and the other aged 80 or older. Donors were grouped into four age groups: young (average 16 years), middle-aged (roughly 37), aged (about 59) and long-lived (roughly 80). To avoid experimental bias, donors of different ages were spread randomly across the sequencing lanes. To track age-related changes in TCR beta repertoire diversity, the study relied on deep sequencing normalized with unique cDNA molecular identifiers. General conclusions and limits of the study: Bulk unsorted PBMC profiling prevented conclusive comparison of naive and antigen-experienced compartments. As age increased, observed TCR beta diversity per million T cells dropped in a roughly linear way, and a significant reduction was already evident by age roughly 36. Total diversity estimates from one million sequenced T cells were considered lower bounds and underestimates. The percentage of naive T cells measured by flow cytometry correlated strongly with observed TCR beta diversity. Because the CMV infection status of the donors was unknown, age-related changes in expanded clonotypes may potentially have been confounded. Compared with the aged group, more naive CD4+ T cells, fewer expanded clones and increased TCR diversity were shown by the long-lived group, suggesting age selection.

This clonotype was observed a few times. No antigen is known for it. Nothing much larger sits one base from this clone, and base qualities are not available. V gives up 10 bases and J gives up 4 bases, and the segment between their germline ends measures 9 bases. CDR1 and CDR2, looked up from the germline V gene, are MDHEN and SYDVKM. The CDR3 sequence holds 11 residues, the cysteine and phenylalanine included. Only the CDR3 region is kept as DNA, spanning 33 bases read in frame from base 1. Library method: 5' RACE. Sequencer: Illumina HiSeq 2500. A second roughly 7 to 11 cycle PCR used a sample-barcoded 5' primer and a J-beta primer mix. A template-switch 5' adaptor carrying 12 random nucleotides introduced a unique molecular identifier onto each TCR beta cDNA molecule. Each sample yielded at least 3 million CDR3-containing paired-end reads. The Mint cDNA synthesis kit, primed by a TRBC-specific oligonucleotide, was used to synthesize first-strand cDNA from all RNA. Following uracil-DNA glycosylase treatment, all cDNA underwent a first 18-cycle PCR with the universal primers M1SS and BC2_uni_R. The study's own analysis went as follows. Normalization of each sample was performed by random selection of 1 million high-quality reads, each carrying a distinct molecular identifier. Instead of being binned into consensus sequences, reads with shared molecular identifiers were discarded. MiTCR, with a Q25 quality threshold and the strictest error-elimination algorithm, was used for CDR3 identification, clonotype clustering and error correction. A nonparametric unseen species model with Euler transformation was used to estimate lower-bound total TCR beta diversity. In TCRdb, the public reads were trimmed at Q25 with fastp and aligned with MiXCR, with productive beta chains retained. Every CDR3 protein is listed once, alongside the most common genes and DNA of its rows. TCRdb, not the original authors, processed these V and J calls. The sample table shows some 640,000 distinct CDR3 sequences, and around 48% are seen once. The top ten constitute 30% to 40% of the sample.

The donors were about 40 Caucasian individuals from Russia, aged roughly 6 to 100 years, who were systemically healthy. Each donor gave 8 to 10 milliliters of peripheral blood, drawn into EDTA-treated Vacutainer tubes. Ficoll-Paque density-gradient centrifugation was used to isolate PBMCs, with at least 7 million obtained per sample. Trizol reagent was used to extract total RNA from PBMCs, with at least 6 micrograms per sample. For every donor, flow cytometry on a PBMC aliquot measured the percentage of naive CD45RAhigh/CD27high T cells. The V and J genes are TRBV28 and TRBJ2-3; the D gene assignment is ambiguous. The sequencing sample was made of blood. The TCR was taken from a woman aged 55-69 years in good health. The CDR3 protein: CATRSADTQYF. The DNA sequence follows: TGTGCCACTAGGAGTGCAGATACGCAGTATTTT.